This is a list of T cell receptor beta chains from one sample in a study of cytomegalovirus exposure and HLA in healthy donors. The method was immunoSEQ multiplex PCR; TCRdb's version includes in-frame clones alone and lacks a portion of them. The profile shows approximately 100,000 clones, around 62% of them singletons. Sequencing was carried out using PBMCs. Receptors were obtained from a man between 25 and 39 years old in good health and CMV-seropositive. Both conserved end residues are part of each CDR3. The D gene is left open where the match is weak. Size is omitted from some rows. Given values are once, few, many or a class for expanded clones.

TGTGCCATTAATGGACAGGGGGAGGAAGAGCAGTACTTC,CAINGQGEEEQYF,.,13,TRBV10-3,TRBJ2-7,TRBD1
TGCGCCAGCAGCTTGGGCGGGGGTGAAGAGACCCAGTACTTC,CASSLGGGEETQYF,.,14,TRBV5-1,TRBJ2-5,TRBD2
TGTGCCAGCAGTCCCGCGGCTGTAGGTGGCTACACCTTC,CASSPAAVGGYTF,.,13,TRBV27,TRBJ1-2,.
TGCGCCAGCAGTTTCGACAGGCCCGAAGAGACCCAGTACTTC,CASSFDRPEETQYF,.,14,TRBV5-1,TRBJ2-5,.
TGCAGCGTGAAGACAGGGCGGCGAGGGGGGGAGCAGTACTTC,CSVKTGRRGGEQYF,few,14,TRBV29-1,TRBJ2-7,.
TGTGCCAGCAGCTCCCGGGGGGCGGGTGGTGAAAAACTGTTTTTT,CASSSRGAGGEKLFF,.,15,TRBV5-4,TRBJ1-4,.
TGTGCCAGCAGTGTGCGGGGGTTCAATCAGCCCCAGCATTTT,CASSVRGFNQPQHF,.,14,TRBV6-5,TRBJ1-5,.
TGTGCCCCAACTAGGAGTATTTGGGGGGGCGGGGAGCTGTTTTTT,CAPTRSIWGGGELFF,.,15,TRBV10-3,TRBJ2-2,TRBD2
TGCGCCAGCAGCGCGATGGGCTACTATGGCTACACCTTC,CASSAMGYYGYTF,few,13,TRBV5-1,TRBJ1-2,.
TGCGCCAGCAGCCATGTCCGGGACAGTAGGACCGGGGAGCTGTTTTTT,CASSHVRDSRTGELFF,few,16,TRBV4-1,TRBJ2-2,TRBD1
TGCGCCAGCAGTCGGGAGGGGCTTAGCCCCTACAATGAGCAGTTCTTC,CASSREGLSPYNEQFF,.,16,TRBV10-2,TRBJ2-1,TRBD2
TGTGCCAGCTCCCAACCGGGACAGGCGGCTAGTAACTATGGCTACACCTTC,CASSQPGQAASNYGYTF,.,17,TRBV18,TRBJ1-2,TRBD1
TGTGCCAGCAGCTCCGATACCGGTCCACCCCTCCACTTT,CASSSDTGPPLHF,.,13,TRBV5-4,TRBJ1-6,.
TGTGCCAGTAGTCTTACAGGGGGCACTGAAGCTTTCTTT,CASSLTGGTEAFF,.,13,TRBV19,TRBJ1-1,TRBD1
TGTGCCAGTAGTATATCCTACACAGATACGCAGTATTTT,CASSISYTDTQYF,few,13,TRBV19,TRBJ2-3,.
TGTGCCAGTAGTAGCAGACTAGCGGGGGGCCAAGAGACCCAGTACTTC,CASSSRLAGGQETQYF,.,16,TRBV19,TRBJ2-5,TRBD2
TGTGCCGGCCCTACAGGGAAAGGGCAGTTCTTC,CAGPTGKGQFF,.,11,TRBV6-5,TRBJ2-1,.
TGTGCCAGCAAACCCCGGACGATAGCGGGGGGTACGAACACCGGGGAGCTGTTTTTT,CASKPRTIAGGTNTGELFF,.,19,TRBV27,TRBJ2-2,TRBD2
TGTGCCAGTAGTTCGGCGGGCCCCCTTTCCGAGCAGTACTTC,CASSSAGPLSEQYF,few,14,TRBV19,TRBJ2-7,.
TGTGCCAGCAGCTACACCGGGACTGGCGGGGAGCTGTTTTTT,CASSYTGTGGELFF,.,14,TRBV5-5,TRBJ2-2,.
TGTGCCAGCAGTTACAGGGGATCTGTTCAAGAGACCCAGTACTTC,CASSYRGSVQETQYF,once,15,TRBV6-5,TRBJ2-5,.
TGTGCCAGCAGCCAGGAGGGGACAGATACGCAGTATTTT,CASSQEGTDTQYF,.,13,TRBV7-9,TRBJ2-3,.
TGTGCCAGCAGTGAACTCCGTCAGCCCCAGCATTTT,CASSELRQPQHF,once,12,TRBV6-1,TRBJ1-5,.
TGCAGCGTTGAGAGCCAGGACTACTATGGCTACACCTTC,CSVESQDYYGYTF,few,13,TRBV29-1,TRBJ1-2,.
TGTGCTAGTGGGCCACAGGCGTTCTATGGCTACACCTTC,CASGPQAFYGYTF,.,13,TRBV12-5,TRBJ1-2,.
TGTGGCGCGGGACTGGGCAATGAGCAGTTCTTC,CGAGLGNEQFF,.,11,TRBV19,TRBJ2-1,.
TGTGCCTGGAGTGTACTGCCTGACGGGGGCACCGGGGAGCTGTTTTTT,CAWSVLPDGGTGELFF,.,16,TRBV30,TRBJ2-2,.
TGCGCCAGCAGCCGATCTATAGCGGAGACTTCCTACGAGCAGTACTTC,CASSRSIAETSYEQYF,once,16,TRBV4-1,TRBJ2-7,.
TGCGCCAGCAGCAAAGATCGTGGGGGGGCATACAATGAGCAGTTCTTC,CASSKDRGGAYNEQFF,.,16,TRBV5-1,TRBJ2-1,.
TGTGCCAGCTCACCCAGACAGGGGGCGGGTGAAGCTTTCTTT,CASSPRQGAGEAFF,.,14,TRBV18,TRBJ1-1,TRBD1
TGTGCCATCAGTGAGACCGCGGTGGCCATCTCTGGGGCCAACGTCCTGACTTTC,CAISETAVAISGANVLTF,.,18,TRBV10-3,TRBJ2-6,.
TGTGCCAGTAGTATAGTGGTAGGGGCCGAAGCTTTCTTT,CASSIVVGAEAFF,.,13,TRBV19,TRBJ1-1,.
TGTGCCAGCAGCTCAGGACTACTTCAAGAGACCCAGTACTTC,CASSSGLLQETQYF,.,14,TRBV11-2,TRBJ2-5,.
TGTGCCAGCAGACTGGGACAAAACTATGGCTACACCTTC,CASRLGQNYGYTF,few,13,TRBV27,TRBJ1-2,.
TGCGCCAGCAGCCCGCCCGACAGGCCCTATGGCTACACCTTC,CASSPPDRPYGYTF,.,14,TRBV4-1,TRBJ1-2,.
TGTGCCAGCAGCTTGGCAGGGGCAGCCGCACGAAATACGCAGTATTTT,CASSLAGAAARNTQYF,few,16,TRBV5-4,TRBJ2-3,.
TGTGCTAGCAGCTTATCCTTAACTAGCGGGGGGTCAAACAATGAGCAGTTCTTC,CASSLSLTSGGSNNEQFF,few,18,TRBV7-7,TRBJ2-1,TRBD2
TGTGCCAGCAGTTACCGTCGCGGTCGGCGGAACACTGAAGCTTTCTTT,CASSYRRGRRNTEAFF,few,16,TRBV6-5,TRBJ1-1,.
TGTGCCAGCAGTAGACAGGCACTGATAGCCAAAAACATTCAGTACTTC,CASSRQALIAKNIQYF,.,16,TRBV2,TRBJ2-4,.
TGTGCCAGCAGTGAATCCCCAACCGGGACAGGGTATCAGCCCCAGCATTTT,CASSESPTGTGYQPQHF,.,17,TRBV6-1,TRBJ1-5,TRBD1
TGTGCCAGCAGTGAAGATCGGGTACTGGTGTCTGGAAACACCATATATTTT,CASSEDRVLVSGNTIYF,.,17,TRBV6-1,TRBJ1-3,.
TGTGCCAGCGCTTCCACAACGGGGAGGACTCCTTACGAGCAGTACTTC,CASASTTGRTPYEQYF,few,16,TRBV9,TRBJ2-7,.
TGTGCCAGCAGCTTAGCAGGGACTATCATTTACGAGCAGTACTTC,CASSLAGTIIYEQYF,.,15,TRBV7-8,TRBJ2-7,TRBD2
TGTGCCAGCCGTACCTACGAGCAGTACTTC,CASRTYEQYF,.,10,TRBV2,TRBJ2-7,.
TGCAGCGTTGAAAGGGGGGACAGCTATGGCTACACCTTC,CSVERGDSYGYTF,few,13,TRBV29-1,TRBJ1-2,TRBD1
TGTGCCAGTAGTCGCTCGGTGGGGGCCAACGTCCTGACTTTC,CASSRSVGANVLTF,.,14,TRBV19,TRBJ2-6,.
TGTGCCAGCAGCTCTTTAGCGGGGGGCAGCACAGATACGCAGTATTTT,CASSSLAGGSTDTQYF,few,16,TRBV7-6,TRBJ2-3,TRBD2
TGCAGCGTTGAAGCCTACTTCGGCACTGAAGCTTTCTTT,CSVEAYFGTEAFF,.,13,TRBV29-1,TRBJ1-1,.
TGTGCCAGCAGCGGGGACATCTCCTACGAGCAGTACTTC,CASSGDISYEQYF,.,13,TRBV5-6,TRBJ2-7,.
TGTGCCAGTAGTGGGGGGGGATTCCCCTATGGCTACACCTTC,CASSGGGFPYGYTF,.,14,TRBV19,TRBJ1-2,.
TGTGCCAGCAGTTTCCATCAGAGGACATTGAACACTGAAGCTTTCTTT,CASSFHQRTLNTEAFF,.,16,TRBV2,TRBJ1-1,.
TGCGCCAGCAGTTCACAGGGAGGCAATCAGCCCCAGCATTTT,CASSSQGGNQPQHF,.,14,TRBV4-1,TRBJ1-5,.
TGTGCCAGCAGGGGCGTGGGGGCAGGGGGAAACACCATATATTTT,CASRGVGAGGNTIYF,.,15,TRBV2,TRBJ1-3,.
TGTGCCAGCTCGCCGGGTCCTGTCGAGCAGTACTTC,CASSPGPVEQYF,.,12,TRBV18,TRBJ2-7,.
TGTGCCAGCATTTGGGACAGGGCCAGGGAGGGGGGTGAAGCTTTCTTT,CASIWDRAREGGEAFF,few,16,TRBV28,TRBJ1-1,TRBD1